What follows are 16 T cell receptor beta chains derived from one specimen sequenced in a study of CD8 T cells in Susac syndrome. cDNA came from about 0.5 to 1 ug RNA primed by random hexamers. TCRdb reanalysed the immunoSEQ multiplex PCR reads using MiXCR and keeps one entry per CDR3 protein. Of 80,000 or so distinct CDR3 sequences detected, approximately 94% appear once; the ten largest clones hold 0.52%. The sample was CD8+ T cells from PBMCs. The receptors were sampled from a human donor with Susac syndrome.

This sequence joins TRBV15 and TRBJ2-5; the D is unclear. The CDR3 spans 13 residues. The ends were cut back, 1 base at V and 4 bases at J, with 7 bases in the middle. CDR1 is LNHNV and CDR2 is YYDKDF in the germline V gene (reference sequence). The CDR3 nucleotides read TGTGCCACCAGCAGAGTCACCGGAGAGACCCAGTACTTC. Translating gives CATSRVTGETQYF. The full variable domain, with the rest looked up from reference TRBV15 and TRBJ2-5, is DAMVIQNPRYQVTQFGKPVTLSCSQTLNHNVMYWYQQKSSQAPKLLFHYYDKDFNNEADTPDNFQSRRPNTSFCFLDIRSPGLGDTAMYLCATSRVTGETQYFGPGTRLLVL.

V and J are TRBV15 and TRBJ2-2; the D is unclear. V lost 0 bases and J lost 3, with 8 bases in between. CDR1 is LNHNV, CDR2 YYDKDF, per germline (reference sequence). The CDR3 is made up of 15 amino acids. The CDR3 coding sequence is TGTGCCACCAGCAGAGAAACTGAGCACACCGGGGAGCTGTTTTTT. Its translation is CATSRETEHTGELFF.

This chain joins TRBV14 and TRBJ2-3; maybe TRBD2 (7 bases). Trimming left V 4 bases short and J 6 bases short, with 20 bases between. CDR3 length equals 16 residues. CDR1 and CDR2 (germline): SGHDN, FVKESK. The chain's CDR3 is CASSRPIGGARDTQYF. Here the CDR3 DNA reads TGTGCCAGCAGCCGTCCTATTGGGGGGGCCCGGGATACGCAGTATTTT.

This clonotype occurred once. V is TRBV3-1 and J is TRBJ2-5, with TRBD2 as a possible D gene (7 bases). CDR1 is LGHDT and CDR2 is YNNKEL in the germline V gene (reference sequence). The CDR3 loop spans 17 amino acids. Trimming left V 2 bases short and J 5 bases short, with 21 bases between. Here the CDR3 reads CASSQNLSKGGEETQYF. The CDR3 bases are TGTGCCAGCAGCCAAAATCTCTCTAAGGGGGGGGAGGAGACCCAGTACTTC.

The chain is built from TRBV6-5 and TRBJ2-4, with D perhaps matching TRBD2 (5 bases). CDR3 length equals 15 residues. Germline CDR1 is MNHEY and CDR2 is SVGAGI. The ends were cut back, 3 bases at V and 0 bases at J, with 9 bases in the middle. CDR3 sequence reads: CASSYGGSAKNIQYF. CDR3 DNA sequence: TGTGCCAGCAGTTATGGAGGCTCAGCCAAAAACATTCAGTACTTC.

The chain has TRBV30 and TRBJ2-5, with D perhaps given as TRBD1 or TRBD2 (5 bases each). Germline V CDR1 and CDR2: GTSNPN, SVGIG (reference sequence). V was pared by 7 bases and J by 7 bases, with 16 bases between. CDR3 length: 12 residues. CDR3 nucleotide sequence: TGTGCCTTTTGGGACGCAGGCGTGACCCAGTACTTC. The encoded protein is CAFWDAGVTQYF.

This clonotype was found a few times. In DNA, the CDR3 is TGTGCCAGCAGCTTACAGACACAGAACTATGGCTACACCTTC. Amino acid sequence: CASSLQTQNYGYTF. The chain is built from TRBV7-9 and TRBJ1-2; D not resolved. Looked up from germline, CDR1 is SEHNR and CDR2 is FQNEAQ (reference sequence). V was pared by 2 bases and J by 2 bases, with 9 bases between. The CDR3 consists of 14 residues.

The CDR3 nucleotides read TGCGCCAGCAGCCAAGTAGTCGGTGACACAGATACGCAGTATTTT. Its protein product is CASSQVVGDTDTQYF. This chain joins TRBV4-3 and TRBJ2-3, with D uncertain. V lost 1 base to trimming and J lost 2 bases, with 10 bases between them. This CDR3 has 15 amino acids. The germline CDR1 and CDR2 sequences are LGHNA and YSLEER.

This clonotype appeared a single time. This chain connects TRBV7-9 to TRBJ2-1, with a weak D call TRBD1 (5 bases). CDR3 size: 16 residues. Trimming stripped 6 bases from V and 1 base from J, with 16 bases between. CDR1 is SEHNR, CDR2 FQNEAQ, per germline (reference sequence). CDR3 sequence (DNA): TGTGCCAGCAGTACGACTGTCCAGGGATCCTACAATGAGCAGTTCTTC. Translating it yields CASSTTVQGSYNEQFF.

V is TRBV29-1 and J is TRBJ1-2, with 7 bases fitting TRBD1. This CDR3 has 14 residues. Germline CDR1 SQVTM, CDR2 ANQGSEA. V trimming: 6 bases; J trimming: 0 bases; junction bases outside the gene matches: 7. The CDR3: CSVGRQGPNYGYTF. CDR3 nucleotide sequence: TGCAGCGTCGGACGACAGGGCCCTAACTATGGCTACACCTTC.

V gene TRBV6-1 combines with J gene TRBJ1-5; weak D call: TRBD1 (6 bases). V lost 5 bases and J 0 bases, leaving 11 bases between the germline ends. This CDR3 has 15 residues. From germline, CDR1 is MNHNS and CDR2 SASEGT. The CDR3 sequence: CASSRTEDSNQPQHF. DNA of the CDR3: TGTGCCAGCAGTAGGACAGAAGATAGCAATCAGCCCCAGCATTTT.

This clonotype was observed once. The chain is built from TRBV7-9 and TRBJ2-2; D remains unclear. Germline values: CDR1 SEHNR, CDR2 FQNEAQ (reference sequence). Trimming left V 3 bases short and J 2 bases short, with 1 base between. There are 12 residues in the CDR3. This CDR3 reads CASSFNTGELFF. CDR3 in DNA: TGTGCCAGCAGCTTTAACACCGGGGAGCTGTTTTTT.

The chain uses TRBV7-2 and TRBJ2-5, with TRBD2 identical over 14 bases. The CDR3 contains 16 residues. Losses at the gene ends were 5 bases for V and 3 bases for J; bases not matched to a gene: 5. Germline values: CDR1 SGHTA, CDR2 FQGNSA. Here the CDR3 DNA reads TGTGCCAGCAGCGTACCGGGACTAGCGGGGGAAGAGACCCAGTACTTC. It codes for CASSVPGLAGEETQYF.

The chain is built from TRBV20-1 and TRBJ1-6; 7 bases fit TRBD1. Unmatched junction bases numbered 16, after V lost 3 bases and J lost 8 bases. Germline assignment: CDR1 DFQATT and CDR2 SNEGSKA (reference sequence). CDR3 length equals 17 residues. CDR3 sequence (DNA): TGCAGTGCTAGCGAGGGGAGGGGGCAATTTGGAGATTCACCCCTCCACTTT. This translates into CSASEGRGQFGDSPLHF.

The chain carries TRBV12-5 and TRBJ1-1; the D gene is possibly TRBD1 (5 bases). The CDR3 contains 13 residues. V lost 7 bases, J lost 5 bases, and 14 bases lay in between. Germline lookup yields CDR1 LGHNT and CDR2 FRNRAP. DNA for the CDR3: TGTGCTAGTGCCCCCCTCGGGGGGACTGAAGCTTTCTTT. As protein: CASAPLGGTEAFF.

CDR3 DNA sequence: TGTGCCAGCAGTCAGTCCTTGGGGGCGCGGGAAAAACTGTTTTTT. Its translation is CASSQSLGAREKLFF. The V call is TRBV27, the J call TRBJ1-4, with a weak D call TRBD1 (6 bases). V was pared by 5 bases and J by 8 bases, with 18 bases between. Germline V lookup: CDR1 MNHEY, CDR2 SMNVEV (reference sequence). This CDR3 region has 15 residues.